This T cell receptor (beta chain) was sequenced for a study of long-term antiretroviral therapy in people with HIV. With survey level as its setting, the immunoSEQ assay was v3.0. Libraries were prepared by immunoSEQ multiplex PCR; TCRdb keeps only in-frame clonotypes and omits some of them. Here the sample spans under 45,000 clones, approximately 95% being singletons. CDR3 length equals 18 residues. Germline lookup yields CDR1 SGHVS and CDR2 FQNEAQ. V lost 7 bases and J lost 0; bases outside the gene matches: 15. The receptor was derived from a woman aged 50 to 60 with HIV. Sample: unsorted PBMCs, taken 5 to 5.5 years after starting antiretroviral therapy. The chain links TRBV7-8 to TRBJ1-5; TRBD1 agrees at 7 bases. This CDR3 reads CASNGSRQGYYSNQPQHF. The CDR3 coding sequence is TGTGCCAGCAACGGGAGTCGACAGGGCTACTATAGCAATCAGCCCCAGCATTTT.